This record concerns one T cell receptor beta chain sequence. Its antigen remains unidentified. The record originates from a study of T cells after yellow fever vaccination. Study details: In the case of low-cell-number fractions, SMART-Seq v4 Ultra Low Input was used for preparation.

TCRdb re-analysed the 5' RACE reads in MiXCR, keeping a single row per CDR3 protein. The table records just under 600,000 distinct CDR3 sequences, approximately 13% of them present only once. CDR1 DFQATT and CDR2 SNEGSKA come from the germline V gene (reference sequence). V lost 4 bases, J lost 7 bases, and 9 bases stayed unmatched. There are 14 residues in the CDR3. Notes on the study in general: Weaker, the secondary response peaked sooner, at day 5 versus 15.

Sample: PBMCs, taken on the day of the yellow fever booster vaccination. The V call is TRBV20-1, the J call TRBJ2-4; 8 bases are shared with TRBD1. The sequence was collected from a man aged 25 to 45 who received the YFV17D yellow fever vaccine. CDR3 residues: CSANQDRELNIQYF. CDR3 sequence (DNA): TGCAGTGCTAATCAGGACAGGGAACTTAACATTCAGTACTTC.